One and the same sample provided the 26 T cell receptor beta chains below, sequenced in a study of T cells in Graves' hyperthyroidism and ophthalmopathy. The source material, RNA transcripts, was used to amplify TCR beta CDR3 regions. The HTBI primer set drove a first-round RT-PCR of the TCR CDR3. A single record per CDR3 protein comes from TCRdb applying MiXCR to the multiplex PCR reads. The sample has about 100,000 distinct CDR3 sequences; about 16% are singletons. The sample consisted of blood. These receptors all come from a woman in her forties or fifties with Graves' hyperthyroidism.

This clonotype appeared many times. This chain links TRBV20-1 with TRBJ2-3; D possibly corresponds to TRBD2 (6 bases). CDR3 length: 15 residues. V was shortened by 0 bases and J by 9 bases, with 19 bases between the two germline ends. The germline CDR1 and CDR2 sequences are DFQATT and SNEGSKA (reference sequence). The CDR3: CSARDPGGAGGTQYF. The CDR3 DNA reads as TGCAGTGCTAGAGATCCCGGAGGGGCTGGGGGGACGCAGTATTTT.

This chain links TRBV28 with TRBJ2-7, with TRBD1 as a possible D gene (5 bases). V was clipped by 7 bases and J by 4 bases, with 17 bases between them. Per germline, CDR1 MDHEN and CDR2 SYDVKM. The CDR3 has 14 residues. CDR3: CASTALWGLYEQYF. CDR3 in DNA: TGTGCCAGCACTGCTCTCTGGGGCCTTTACGAGCAGTACTTC.

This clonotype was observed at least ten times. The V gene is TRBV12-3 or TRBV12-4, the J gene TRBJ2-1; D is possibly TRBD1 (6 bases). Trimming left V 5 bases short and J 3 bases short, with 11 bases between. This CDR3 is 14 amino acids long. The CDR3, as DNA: TGTGCCAGCAGTCCGCGGACAGTCTACAATGAGCAGTTCTTC. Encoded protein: CASSPRTVYNEQFF.

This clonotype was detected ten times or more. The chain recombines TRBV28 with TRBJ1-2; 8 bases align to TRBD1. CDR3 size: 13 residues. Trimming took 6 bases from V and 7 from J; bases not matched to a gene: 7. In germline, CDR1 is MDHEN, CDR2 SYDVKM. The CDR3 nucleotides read TGTGCCAGCAGACTAGGGACAGGAACTGGCTACACCTTC. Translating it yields CASRLGTGTGYTF.

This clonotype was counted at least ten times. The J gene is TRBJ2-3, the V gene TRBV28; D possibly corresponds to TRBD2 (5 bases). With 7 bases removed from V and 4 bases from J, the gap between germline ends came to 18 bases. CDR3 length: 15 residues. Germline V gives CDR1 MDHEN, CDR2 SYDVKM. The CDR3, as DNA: TGTGCCAGCACCCCCAGCGCGGGTGGCGCAGATACGCAGTATTTT. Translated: CASTPSAGGADTQYF.

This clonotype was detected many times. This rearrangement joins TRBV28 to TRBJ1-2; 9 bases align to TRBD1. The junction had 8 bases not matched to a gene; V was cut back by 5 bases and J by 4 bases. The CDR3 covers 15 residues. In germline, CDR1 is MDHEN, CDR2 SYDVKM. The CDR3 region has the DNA TGTGCCAGCAGTCCGAGGACAGGGGCACCCTATGGCTACACCTTC. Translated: CASSPRTGAPYGYTF.

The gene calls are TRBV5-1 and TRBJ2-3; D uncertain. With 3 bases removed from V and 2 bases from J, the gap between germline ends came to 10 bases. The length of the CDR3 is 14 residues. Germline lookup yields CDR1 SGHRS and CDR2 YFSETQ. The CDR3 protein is CASSSGDTTDTQYF. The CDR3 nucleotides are TGCGCCAGCAGCTCCGGAGATACCACAGATACGCAGTATTTT.

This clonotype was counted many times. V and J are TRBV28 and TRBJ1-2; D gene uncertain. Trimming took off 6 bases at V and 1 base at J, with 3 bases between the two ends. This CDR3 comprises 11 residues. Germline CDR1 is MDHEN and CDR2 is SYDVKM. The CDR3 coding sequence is TGTGCCAGCAGAAATAACTATGGCTACACCTTC. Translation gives CASRNNYGYTF.

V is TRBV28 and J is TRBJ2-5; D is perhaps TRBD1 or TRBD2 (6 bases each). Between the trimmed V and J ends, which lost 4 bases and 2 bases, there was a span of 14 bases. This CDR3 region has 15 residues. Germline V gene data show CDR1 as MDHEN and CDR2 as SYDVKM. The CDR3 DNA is TGTGCCAGCAGTTACAGGGATGGGAGGCAAGAGACCCAGTACTTC. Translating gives CASSYRDGRQETQYF.

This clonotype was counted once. CDR3 bases: TGTGCCAGCAGTGGGCAGGGGGCGACGGGGGGAACTGAAGCTTTCTTT. As protein: CASSGQGATGGTEAFF. This chain uses TRBV28 with TRBJ1-1; TRBD1 matches at 8 bases. The germline CDR1 and CDR2 sequences are MDHEN and SYDVKM. The junction had 13 bases not matched to a gene; V was cut back by 5 bases and J by 5 bases. The CDR3 runs to 16 residues.

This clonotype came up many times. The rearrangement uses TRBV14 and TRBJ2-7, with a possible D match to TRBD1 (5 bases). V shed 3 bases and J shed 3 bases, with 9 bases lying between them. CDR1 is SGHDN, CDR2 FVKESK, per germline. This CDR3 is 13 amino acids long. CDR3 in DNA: TGTGCCAGCAGCCATGCACAGGTCTACGAGCAGTACTTC. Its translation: CASSHAQVYEQYF. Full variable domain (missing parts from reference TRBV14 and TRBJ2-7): EAGVTQFPSHSVIEKGQTVTLRCDPISGHDNLYWYRRVMGKEIKFLLHFVKESKQDESGMPNNRFLAERTGGTYSTLKVQPAELEDSGVYFCASSHAQVYEQYFGPGTRLTVT.

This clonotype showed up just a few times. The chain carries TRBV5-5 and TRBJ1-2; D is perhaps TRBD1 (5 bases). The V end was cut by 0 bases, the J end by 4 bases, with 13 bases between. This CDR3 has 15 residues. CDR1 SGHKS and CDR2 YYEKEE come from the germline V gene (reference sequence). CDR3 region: CASSLAVRGGYGYTF. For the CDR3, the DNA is TGTGCCAGCAGCTTGGCTGTGAGGGGAGGCTATGGCTACACCTTC.

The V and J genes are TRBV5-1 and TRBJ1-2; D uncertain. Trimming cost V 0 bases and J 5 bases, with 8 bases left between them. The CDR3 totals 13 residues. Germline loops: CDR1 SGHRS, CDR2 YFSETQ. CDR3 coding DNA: TGCGCCAGCAGCTTGGAGCGGATGTATGGCTACACCTTC. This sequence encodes CASSLERMYGYTF.

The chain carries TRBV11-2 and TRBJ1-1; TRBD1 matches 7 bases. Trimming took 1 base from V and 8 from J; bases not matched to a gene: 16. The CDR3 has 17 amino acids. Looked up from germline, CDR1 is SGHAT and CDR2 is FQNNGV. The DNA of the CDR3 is TGTGCCAGCAGCTTAGGCCCAGGGGGTCGGTTTAAGGGCGAAGCTTTCTTT. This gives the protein CASSLGPGGRFKGEAFF.

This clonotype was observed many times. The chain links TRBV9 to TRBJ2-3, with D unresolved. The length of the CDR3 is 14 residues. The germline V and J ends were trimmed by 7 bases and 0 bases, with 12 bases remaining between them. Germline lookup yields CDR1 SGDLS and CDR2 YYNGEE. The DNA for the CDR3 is TGTGCCAGCGGACCTCTGGTTAGCACAGATACGCAGTATTTT. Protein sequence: CASGPLVSTDTQYF.

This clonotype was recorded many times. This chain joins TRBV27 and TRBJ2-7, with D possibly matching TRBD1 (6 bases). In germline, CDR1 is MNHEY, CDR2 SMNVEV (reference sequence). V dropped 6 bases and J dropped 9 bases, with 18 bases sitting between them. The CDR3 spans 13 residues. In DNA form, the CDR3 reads TGTGCCAGCAGCCTTACAGGGTTCGACGTGCAGTACTTC. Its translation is CASSLTGFDVQYF.

CDR3: CSARVGREPGNTIYF. The DNA for the CDR3 is TGCAGTGCTAGAGTGGGACGGGAGCCTGGAAACACCATATATTTT. V and J are TRBV20-1 and TRBJ1-3, with a possible D match to TRBD1 (5 bases). The CDR3 has 15 residues. V was clipped by 1 base and J by 2 bases, with 12 bases between them. Germline CDR1 is DFQATT and CDR2 is SNEGSKA (reference sequence).

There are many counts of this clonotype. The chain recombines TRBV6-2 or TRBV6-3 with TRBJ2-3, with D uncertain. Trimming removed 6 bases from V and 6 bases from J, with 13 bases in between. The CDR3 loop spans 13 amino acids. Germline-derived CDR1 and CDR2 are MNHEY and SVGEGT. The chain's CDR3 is CASSRRLRDTQYF. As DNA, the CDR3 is TGTGCCAGCAGCCGCCGCCTTCGGGATACGCAGTATTTT.

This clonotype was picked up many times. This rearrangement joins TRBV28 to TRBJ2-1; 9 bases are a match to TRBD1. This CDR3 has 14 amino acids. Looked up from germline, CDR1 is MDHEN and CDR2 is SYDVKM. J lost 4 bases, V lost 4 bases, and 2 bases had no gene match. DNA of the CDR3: TGTGCCAGCAGTTCGACAGGGGGGTACAATGAGCAGTTCTTC. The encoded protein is CASSSTGGYNEQFF.

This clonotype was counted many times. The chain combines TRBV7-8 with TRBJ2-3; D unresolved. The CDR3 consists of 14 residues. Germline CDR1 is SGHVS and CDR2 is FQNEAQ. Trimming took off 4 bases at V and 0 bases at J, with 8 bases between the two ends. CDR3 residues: CASSSLPSTDTQYF. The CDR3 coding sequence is TGTGCCAGCAGCTCTCTCCCCAGCACAGATACGCAGTATTTT.

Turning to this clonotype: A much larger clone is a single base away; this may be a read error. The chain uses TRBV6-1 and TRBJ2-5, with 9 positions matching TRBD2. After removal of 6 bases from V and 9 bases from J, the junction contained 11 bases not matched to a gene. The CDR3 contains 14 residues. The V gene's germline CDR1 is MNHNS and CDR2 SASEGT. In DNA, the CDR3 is TGTGCCAGCAGAGAGGACGGGCGGGGGGGGTCCCAGTACTTC. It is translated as CASREDGRGGSQYF.

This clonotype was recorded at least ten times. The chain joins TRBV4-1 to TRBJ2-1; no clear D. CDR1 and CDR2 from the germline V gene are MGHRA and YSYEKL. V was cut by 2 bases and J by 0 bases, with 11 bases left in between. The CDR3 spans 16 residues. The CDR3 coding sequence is TGCGCCAGCAGCCAAAGTGCGTTTAGCTCCTACAATGAGCAGTTCTTC. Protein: CASSQSAFSSYNEQFF.

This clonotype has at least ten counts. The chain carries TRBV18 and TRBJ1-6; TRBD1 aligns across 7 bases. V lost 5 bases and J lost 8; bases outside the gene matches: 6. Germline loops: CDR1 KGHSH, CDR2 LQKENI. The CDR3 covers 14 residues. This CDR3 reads CASSTHRGDSPLHF. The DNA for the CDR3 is TGTGCCAGCTCAACCCACAGGGGCGATTCACCCCTCCACTTT.

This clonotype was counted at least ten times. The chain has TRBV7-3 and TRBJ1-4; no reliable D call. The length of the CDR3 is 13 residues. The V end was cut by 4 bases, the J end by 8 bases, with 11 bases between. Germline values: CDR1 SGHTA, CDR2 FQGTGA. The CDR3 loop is CASSSGRGEKLFF. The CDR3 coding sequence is TGTGCCAGCAGCTCCGGACGTGGGGAAAAACTGTTTTTT.

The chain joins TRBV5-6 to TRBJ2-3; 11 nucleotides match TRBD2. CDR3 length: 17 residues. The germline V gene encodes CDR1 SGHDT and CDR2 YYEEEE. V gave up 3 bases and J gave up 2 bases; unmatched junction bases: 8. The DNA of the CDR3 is TGTGCCAGCAGCTGGCGGACTAGCGGGCGCTTCACAGATACGCAGTATTTT. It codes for CASSWRTSGRFTDTQYF.

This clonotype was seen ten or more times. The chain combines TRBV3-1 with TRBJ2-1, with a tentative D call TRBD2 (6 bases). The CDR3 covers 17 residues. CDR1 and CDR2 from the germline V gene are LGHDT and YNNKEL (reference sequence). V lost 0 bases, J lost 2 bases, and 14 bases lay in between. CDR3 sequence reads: CASSQERLTGAYNEQFF. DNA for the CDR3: TGTGCCAGCAGCCAAGAGAGACTGACGGGAGCCTACAATGAGCAGTTCTTC.